This TCR beta chain stems from a study of blood T cells in healthy people across ages. Study-wide context: Capture by template switching was about one barcoded beta molecule per two T cells. Whole-study results and caveats: While age rose, TCR beta diversity per million T cells dropped in a roughly linear way.

V shed 6 bases, J shed 9 bases, and the junction held 4 bases outside the gene matches. CDR3 length: 11 residues. The germline V gene encodes CDR1 SGHTA and CDR2 FQGNSA. Total RNA amounts of at least 5 micrograms were extracted per sample. Primers used in a second PCR of roughly 7 to 12 cycles were a sample-barcoded 5' primer and a J-beta primer mix. One entry per CDR3 protein, called by TCRdb with MiXCR from the 5' RACE reads. The sample lists about 1.1 million distinct CDR3 sequences; under 40% were seen once. Note on this clonotype: What it binds is unknown.

J is TRBJ1-2 and V is TRBV7-2; 7 positions agree with TRBD1. This clonotype originated in a young man in good health. The sequenced sample consisted of blood. The chain's CDR3 is CASRGTESYTF. The CDR3 nucleotides are TGTGCCAGCAGAGGGACAGAGAGCTACACCTTC. Full variable domain (rest looked up from reference TRBV7-2 and TRBJ1-2): GAGVSQSPSNKVTEKGKDVELRCDPISGHTALYWYRQSLGQGLEFLIYFQGNSAPDKSGLPSDRFSAERTGGSVSTLTIQRTQQEDSAVYLCASRGTESYTFGSGTRLTVV.